Below are 25 T cell receptor beta chains sequenced from a single sample in a study of blood T cell repertoires in COVID-19. This table comes from immunoSEQ multiplex PCR, and its TCRdb copy is limited to in-frame clones, with some not included. Altogether some 180,000 clones are present, about 80% being singletons, with the ten largest covering around 14%. Input material: PBMCs or T cells enriched from blood (not recorded which). Receptors originate from a man aged 55 to 69 who had been exposed to COVID-19.

The rearrangement links TRBV5-6 to TRBJ2-5, with 10 bases that match TRBD1. CDR1 and CDR2 (germline): SGHDT, YYEEEE. CDR3 length equals 17 residues. V shed 3 bases and J 6 bases; nucleotides not matched to a gene: 14. The chain's CDR3 is CASSSVLGQGREKTQYF. CDR3 bases: TGTGCCAGCAGCTCGGTTCTGGGACAGGGGCGGGAGAAGACCCAGTACTTC.

The CDR3 is CASTSGSTDTQYF. The CDR3 nucleotides read TGTGCCAGCACCAGCGGATCCACAGATACGCAGTATTTT. The V call is TRBV11-3, the J call TRBJ2-3, with a possible D match to TRBD2 (5 bases). The CDR3 is 13 amino acids. Trimming took 7 bases from V and 2 from J, leaving 10 bases between them. Germline CDR1 and CDR2: SGHNT and YENEEA.

V and J are TRBV6-2 or TRBV6-3 and TRBJ1-4, with D possibly being TRBD1 (5 bases). There are 14 residues in the CDR3. The germline CDR1 and CDR2 sequences are MNHEY and SVGEGT. Trimming shortened V by 2 bases and J by 6 bases, and 10 bases separated the two germline ends. The CDR3 protein is CASSYVAGYEKLFF. The CDR3 DNA reads TGTGCCAGCAGTTACGTGGCAGGGTATGAAAAACTGTTTTTT.

J is TRBJ2-7 and V is TRBV18, with TRBD2 as a possible D gene (5 bases). The CDR3 is 12 residues long. The germline gives CDR1 KGHSH, CDR2 LQKENI. V was trimmed by 5 bases and J by 2 bases, leaving 7 bases between them. The CDR3 DNA is TGTGCCAGCTCAGAGGGCCCCTACGAGCAGTACTTC. Protein: CASSEGPYEQYF.

This clone has just a few counts. V gene TRBV6-5 combines with J gene TRBJ1-1; no definite D call. Germline V gives CDR1 MNHEY, CDR2 SVGAGI. The CDR3 runs 14 residues. The V and J ends lost 10 bases and 0 bases respectively, with 15 bases between them. The chain's CDR3 is CATSRGEVNTEAFF. The CDR3 DNA reads as TGTGCCACCTCGCGGGGTGAGGTGAACACTGAAGCTTTCTTT.

The rearrangement uses TRBV11-2 and TRBJ2-7; D perhaps matches TRBD2 (7 bases). Germline loops: CDR1 SGHAT, CDR2 FQNNGV. The CDR3 sequence is 13 residues long. V was clipped by 0 bases and J by 9 bases, with 12 bases between them. DNA for the CDR3: TGTGCCAGCAGCTTAGACCCGGGGGGCTTGCAGTACTTC. Translating gives CASSLDPGGLQYF. The complete variable domain, with remaining parts taken from reference TRBV11-2 and TRBJ2-7, reads EAGVAQSPRYKIIEKRQSVAFWCNPISGHATLYWYQQILGQGPKLLIQFQNNGVVDDSQLPKDRFSAERLKGVDSTLKIQPAKLEDSAVYLCASSLDPGGLQYFGPGTRLTVT.

Remarks on this clone: The identical CDR3 is also encoded by other nucleotide sequences in the sample. The chain carries TRBV7-2 and TRBJ2-7; 8 bases are shared with TRBD1. This CDR3 comprises 15 residues. With 0 bases clipped from V and 2 bases from J, the junction kept 3 bases outside the gene matches. The V gene's germline CDR1 is SGHTA and CDR2 FQGNSA. The CDR3 region is CASSLAGTGTYEQYF. In DNA form, the CDR3 reads TGTGCCAGCAGCTTAGCGGGGACAGGAACCTACGAGCAGTACTTC.

The J gene is TRBJ1-2, the V gene TRBV6-5; D gene uncertain. V lost 6 bases and J lost 0, with 8 bases in between. Germline loops: CDR1 MNHEY, CDR2 SVGAGI. The CDR3 spans 13 residues. The CDR3 nucleotides read TGTGCCAGCAGAGGAGCCTCTAACTATGGCTACACCTTC. Residues: CASRGASNYGYTF.

The table lists this clone with many counts. The V call is TRBV27, the J call TRBJ2-1; D unresolved. Trimming removed 2 bases from V and 6 bases from J, with 8 bases in between. The CDR3 sequence is 13 residues long. CDR1 is MNHEY and CDR2 is SMNVEV in the germline V gene (reference sequence). The CDR3, as DNA: TGTGCCAGCAGTTTACTTGTCCCCAATGAGCAGTTCTTC. Amino acid sequence: CASSLLVPNEQFF.

The chain is built from TRBV28 and TRBJ2-2, with 9 bases aligning to TRBD1. This CDR3 is 15 amino acids long. Germline V CDR1 and CDR2: MDHEN, SYDVKM. With V trimmed by 7 bases and J by 4 bases, 7 bases remained unmatched. The CDR3 DNA reads TGTGCCAGCACCGGGACAGGGAGAAGCACCGGGGAGCTGTTTTTT. This sequence encodes CASTGTGRSTGELFF.

V and J are TRBV28 and TRBJ2-7, with D maybe TRBD2 (6 bases). The CDR3 covers 15 residues. The germline CDR1 and CDR2 sequences are MDHEN and SYDVKM. V lost 6 bases and J 0 bases, leaving 15 bases between the germline ends. The CDR3 loop reads CASRSGTPSSYEQYF. For the CDR3, the DNA is TGTGCCAGCAGGTCCGGGACTCCGAGCTCCTACGAGCAGTACTTC.

The rearrangement links TRBV27 to TRBJ1-6; perhaps TRBD1 as D (5 bases). CDR3 length: 12 amino acids. Germline loops: CDR1 MNHEY, CDR2 SMNVEV (reference sequence). V shed 4 bases and J shed 8 bases, with 6 bases lying between them. This chain's CDR3 is CASSSGYSPLHF. The CDR3 DNA is TGTGCCAGCAGTTCAGGGTATTCACCCCTCCACTTT.

The gene calls are TRBV30 and TRBJ2-2; 7 bases match TRBD1. J lost 4 bases, V lost 3 bases, and 8 bases had no gene match. This CDR3 spans 15 amino acids. CDR1 is GTSNPN, CDR2 SVGIG, per germline (reference sequence). The CDR3 DNA sequence: TGTGCCTGGAGAGGCAGGGGGTCCTCCACCGGGGAGCTGTTTTTT. Its protein product is CAWRGRGSSTGELFF.

V and J are TRBV19 and TRBJ1-6; the match to TRBD1 covers 7 bases. Trimming at V came to 8 bases and at J to 7 bases, leaving 8 bases not matched to a gene. Germline loops: CDR1 LNHDA, CDR2 SQIVND (reference sequence). This CDR3 is built from 14 residues. CDR3 residues: CASGRDSTNSPLHF. The CDR3 DNA reads as TGTGCCAGTGGCCGGGACAGTACAAATTCACCCCTCCACTTT. Variable domain in full (rest from reference TRBV19 and TRBJ1-6): DGGITQSPKYLFRKEGQNVTLSCEQNLNHDAMYWYRQDPGQGLRLIYYSQIVNDFQKGDIAEGYSVSREKKESFPLTVTSAQKNPTAFYLCASGRDSTNSPLHFGNGTRLTVT.

This chain joins TRBV9 and TRBJ1-1; no clear D. Germline CDR1 SGDLS, CDR2 YYNGEE. V lost 7 bases, J lost 5 bases, and 18 bases lay in between. CDR3 length: 14 residues. CDR3 residues: CASVPGLEVTEAFF. Written as DNA, the CDR3 is TGTGCCAGCGTCCCGGGCCTGGAGGTTACTGAAGCTTTCTTT.

The chain employs TRBV30 and TRBJ1-1; D is perhaps TRBD1 (6 bases). V shed 0 bases and J shed 3 bases, with 8 bases lying between them. Per the germline V gene, CDR1 is GTSNPN and CDR2 is SVGIG (reference sequence). The CDR3 extends over 13 amino acids. The CDR3 nucleotides are TGTGCCTGGAGTGTGTCAGGGGACACTGAAGCTTTCTTT. This gives the protein CAWSVSGDTEAFF.

V usage is TRBV6-6 and J usage is TRBJ2-1; 10 bases are a match to TRBD2. Germline CDR1 MNHNY, CDR2 SVGAGI (reference sequence). The length of the CDR3 is 14 residues. Trimming at V came to 6 bases and at J to 7 bases, leaving 6 bases not matched to a gene. The CDR3 loop reads CASRVAGGLNEQFF. CDR3 bases: TGTGCCAGCAGGGTAGCGGGAGGATTGAATGAGCAGTTCTTC.

This rearrangement joins TRBV19 to TRBJ2-1; TRBD2 matches at 8 bases. This CDR3 has 15 amino acids. CDR1 LNHDA and CDR2 SQIVND come from the germline V gene (reference sequence). The trim removed 5 bases at V and 4 bases at J, leaving 7 bases unmatched. The CDR3 sequence is CASSPTGGPYNEQFF. DNA for the CDR3: TGTGCCAGTAGTCCCACGGGAGGGCCGTACAATGAGCAGTTCTTC. The full variable domain, its missing parts supplied by reference TRBV19 and TRBJ2-1, is DGGITQSPKYLFRKEGQNVTLSCEQNLNHDAMYWYRQDPGQGLRLIYYSQIVNDFQKGDIAEGYSVSREKKESFPLTVTSAQKNPTAFYLCASSPTGGPYNEQFFGPGTRLTVL.

The rearrangement links TRBV6-1 to TRBJ1-2; maybe TRBD1 (6 bases). Trimming left V 2 bases short and J 2 bases short, with 21 bases between. Germline V gene lookup returns CDR1 MNHNS and CDR2 SASEGT. This CDR3 contains 18 residues. The CDR3 here is CASSELRDNRMVNYGYTF. CDR3 nucleotide sequence: TGTGCCAGCAGTGAACTCCGGGACAACCGGATGGTAAACTATGGCTACACCTTC.

The chain joins TRBV11-3 to TRBJ1-2; 7 bases match TRBD1. This CDR3 is built from 14 residues. Germline lookup yields CDR1 SGHNT and CDR2 YENEEA. Losses at the gene ends were 2 bases for V and 8 bases for J; bases not matched to a gene: 8. CDR3 loop: CASSLMGTVYGYTF. The CDR3 bases are TGTGCCAGCAGCTTAATGGGGACAGTATACGGCTACACCTTC. Full variable domain (missing parts from reference TRBV11-3 and TRBJ1-2): EAGVVQSPRYKIIEKKQPVAFWCNPISGHNTLYWYLQNLGQGPELLIRYENEEAVDDSQLPKDRFSAERLKGVDSTLKIQPAELGDSAVYLCASSLMGTVYGYTFGSGTRLTVV.

This clone was seen more than once but under ten times. The V gene is TRBV7-9, the J gene TRBJ1-6; D is unclear. Germline V CDR1 and CDR2: SEHNR, FQNEAQ (reference sequence). V shed 5 bases and J shed 10 bases, with 15 bases lying between them. The CDR3 contains 14 residues. CDR3 protein: CASSPQGEGSPLHF. The CDR3 DNA reads TGTGCCAGCAGCCCCCAAGGAGAAGGCTCACCCCTCCACTTT.

This chain links TRBV2 with TRBJ2-3, with 7 bases identical to TRBD2. The germline CDR1 and CDR2 sequences are SNHLY and FYNNEI. V shed 2 bases and J 1 base; nucleotides not matched to a gene: 3. The CDR3 runs 15 residues. The CDR3 DNA follows: TGTGCCAGCAGTGAATCCCGGGGGGGCACAGATACGCAGTATTTT. It is translated as CASSESRGGTDTQYF.

This chain uses TRBV19 with TRBJ1-1; D not resolved. Trimming shortened V by 4 bases and J by 1 base, and 4 bases separated the two germline ends. CDR1 and CDR2 from the germline V gene are LNHDA and SQIVND (reference sequence). The CDR3 extends over 12 amino acids. The DNA for the CDR3 is TGTGCCAGTAGTACAGGGAACACTGAAGCTTTCTTT. The encoded protein is CASSTGNTEAFF.

This chain uses TRBV30 with TRBJ1-1, with 9 bases lining up with TRBD1. This CDR3 has 14 residues. With 2 bases clipped from V and 4 bases from J, the junction kept 5 bases outside the gene matches. Germline V lookup: CDR1 GTSNPN, CDR2 SVGIG (reference sequence). CDR3 region: CAWSPGQGSTEAFF. CDR3 DNA sequence: TGTGCCTGGAGTCCCGGACAGGGGAGCACTGAAGCTTTCTTT.

This clone was seen more than once but under ten times. The chain is built from TRBV5-4 and TRBJ2-7; TRBD1 matches 12 bases. Germline CDR1 reads SGHNT; CDR2 reads YYREEE (reference sequence). The CDR3 spans 14 residues. V lost 4 bases to trimming and J lost 7 bases; unmatched junction nucleotides: 6. This CDR3 is CASSRGQGAGEQYF. In DNA form, the CDR3 reads TGTGCCAGCAGCCGGGGACAGGGGGCAGGGGAGCAGTACTTC.